Each of the 18 T cell receptor beta chains below was sequenced from the same sample in a study of low-dose radiotherapy and immunotherapy resistance in tumors. Gene-specific TRAV and TRBV primers were used for first-strand cDNA, covering alpha and beta chains. Amplification, which lasted about 20 PCR cycles, used a constant-region primer and V-primer adapter to amplify TCRs. TCRdb re-called the reads with MiXCR, one entry per CDR3 protein. The sample lists 5,000 to 7,500 distinct CDR3 sequences; around 83% were seen once. Every receptor here comes from a human donor with advanced metastatic prostate, ovarian, gallbladder or colorectal cancer (not recorded which). This table probably holds off-target reads from a library built for another chain.

This clonotype was counted once. The chain recombines TRBV19 with TRBJ2-7, with TRBD1 matching over 7 bases. V was pared by 10 bases and J by 0 bases, with 9 bases of the junction left unmatched. CDR1 is LNHDA, CDR2 SQIVND, per germline (reference sequence). The CDR3 length is 14 residues. CDR3 sequence: CATSGTASSYEQYF. The DNA of the CDR3 is TGTGCCACTTCCGGGACAGCAAGCTCCTACGAGCAGTACTTC.

The chain employs TRBV28 and TRBJ2-7; the D call may be TRBD1 or TRBD2 (5 bases each). Trimming took 3 bases from V and 5 from J, leaving 8 bases between them. This CDR3 is 12 amino acids long. Per the germline V gene, CDR1 is MDHEN and CDR2 is SYDVKM. The CDR3 DNA reads TGTGCCAGCAGTTTCTGGGGGAACGAGCAGTACTTC. Translating it yields CASSFWGNEQYF.

The chain carries TRBV7-9 and TRBJ2-5; no clear D. CDR1 is SEHNR and CDR2 is FQNEAQ in the germline V gene (reference sequence). Trimming stripped 7 bases from V and 4 bases from J, with 16 bases between. This CDR3 is built from 14 residues. The CDR3 loop is CASTRTNPGETQYF. CDR3 nucleotide sequence: TGTGCCAGCACCCGAACTAACCCCGGAGAGACCCAGTACTTC. Filled out from reference TRBV7-9 and TRBJ2-5, the complete variable domain reads DTGVSQNPRHKITKRGQNVTFRCDPISEHNRLYWYRQTLGQGPEFLTYFQNEAQLEKSRLLSDRFSAERPKGSFSTLEIQRTEQGDSAMYLCASTRTNPGETQYFGPGTRLLVL.

This sequence joins TRBV19 and TRBJ2-7; D gene uncertain. CDR3 length: 13 residues. Germline CDR1 and CDR2: LNHDA and SQIVND (reference sequence). Trimming cost V 3 bases and J 3 bases, with 9 bases left between them. CDR3 sequence reads: CASSISVDYEQYF. CDR3 coding DNA: TGTGCCAGTAGTATCAGCGTCGACTACGAGCAGTACTTC.

The chain has TRBV4-1 and TRBJ2-3, with D perhaps given as TRBD1 or TRBD2 (5 bases each). The V and J ends lost 3 bases and 5 bases respectively, with 18 bases between them. The CDR3 length is 16 residues. Germline V gene data show CDR1 as MGHRA and CDR2 as YSYEKL. The CDR3 protein is CASSHAIRDDGDTQYF. The CDR3, as DNA: TGCGCCAGCAGCCATGCAATCCGGGACGACGGAGATACGCAGTATTTT.

The rearrangement links TRBV28 to TRBJ2-1; D may be TRBD1 (6 bases). CDR1 and CDR2 from the germline V gene are MDHEN and SYDVKM. The CDR3 loop spans 14 amino acids. Trimming left V 5 bases short and J 4 bases short, with 12 bases between. The chain's CDR3 is CASSTDRTYNEQFF. CDR3 nucleotide sequence: TGTGCCAGCAGTACCGACAGGACATACAATGAGCAGTTCTTC.

Points on this clonotype: The junction differs from germline at one of its ends, possibly a read error. V and J are TRBV29-1 and TRBJ2-4; 7 positions match TRBD1. The CDR3 has 12 residues. Germline assignment: CDR1 SQVTM and CDR2 ANQGSEA. CDR3 nucleotide sequence: TGCAGCGTTGAAAAGGACAGGTACCCCCTGGGCTTC. Translated, it gives CSVEKDRYPLGF.

In its sample, this clonotype was seen once. The chain recombines TRBV9 with TRBJ2-1, with 10 bases aligning to TRBD2. The CDR3 extends over 15 amino acids. J gave up 2 bases and V 2 bases, and 1 base lay outside the gene matches. CDR1 is SGDLS, CDR2 YYNGEE, per germline. CDR3 protein: CASSVTSGAYNEQFF. CDR3 bases: TGTGCCAGCAGCGTCACTAGCGGGGCCTACAATGAGCAGTTCTTC.

The rearrangement uses TRBV2 and TRBJ2-1; D may match TRBD1 or TRBD2 (6 bases each). Trimming cost V 3 bases and J 13 bases, with 22 bases left between them. The CDR3 is 15 residues long. CDR1 is SNHLY, CDR2 FYNNEI, per germline. CDR3 nucleotides: TGTGCCAGCAGTGAGGGGGGCGGGCTAACGGCGGGCCAGTTCTTC. Protein sequence: CASSEGGGLTAGQFF. Full variable domain (missing parts from reference TRBV2 and TRBJ2-1): EPEVTQTPSHQVTQMGQEVILRCVPISNHLYFYWYRQILGQKVEFLVSFYNNEISEKSEIFDDQFSVERPDGSNFTLKIRSTKLEDSAMYFCASSEGGGLTAGQFFGPGTRLTVL.

This chain links TRBV9 with TRBJ1-1; 9 bases line up with TRBD1. Germline trimming cut 4 bases from V and 4 bases from J; bases unmatched to any gene: 8. Per the germline V gene, CDR1 is SGDLS and CDR2 is YYNGEE. This CDR3 contains 15 residues. Here the CDR3 reads CASSQKTGGLTEAFF. CDR3 in DNA: TGTGCCAGCAGCCAGAAGACAGGGGGGCTCACTGAAGCTTTCTTT.

This sequence joins TRBV5-6 and TRBJ2-7; D ambiguous. The CDR3 contains 14 residues. Per germline, CDR1 SGHDT and CDR2 YYEEEE. The ends were cut back, 0 bases at V and 0 bases at J, with 7 bases in the middle. This CDR3 is CASSLGGSSYEQYF. In DNA, the CDR3 is TGTGCCAGCAGCTTGGGCGGCAGCTCCTACGAGCAGTACTTC.

As regards this clonotype: A read error may account for a junction end that differs from germline. The chain joins TRBV20-1 to TRBJ1-4; D call uncertain. The length of the CDR3 is 11 residues. From germline, CDR1 is DFQATT and CDR2 SNEGSKA (reference sequence). The CDR3 is CSAEAGEKLFF. The CDR3 region has the DNA TGCAGTGCTGAGGCCGGGGAAAAACTGTTCTTT.

J is TRBJ2-7 and V is TRBV5-1, with TRBD1 matching over 10 bases. V dropped 0 bases and J dropped 2; count of bases not matched to a gene: 5. This CDR3 comprises 16 residues. From germline, CDR1 is SGHRS and CDR2 YFSETQ. The CDR3 nucleotides are TGCGCCAGCAGCTTGGCGGGGACAGGGGCAACCTACGAGCAGTACTTC. Translated, it gives CASSLAGTGATYEQYF.

The chain joins TRBV9 to TRBJ1-2; D gene unclear. The germline V gene has CDR1 SGDLS and CDR2 YYNGEE. The CDR3 consists of 14 residues. V was cut by 4 bases and J by 3 bases, with 13 bases left in between. The CDR3 protein is CASSLDTGHYGYTF. The CDR3 DNA follows: TGTGCCAGCAGCCTCGACACGGGCCACTATGGCTACACCTTC.

The chain couples TRBV3-1 to TRBJ1-2, with no clear D. The CDR3 is made up of 14 amino acids. CDR1 LGHDT and CDR2 YNNKEL come from the germline V gene (reference sequence). The V and J ends lost 7 bases and 6 bases respectively, with 18 bases between them. The CDR3 DNA is TGTGCCAGCACACGCGCGGATGGTGGGAATGGCTACACCTTC. Encoded protein: CASTRADGGNGYTF.

CDR3 residues: CSVRPPSGHTQYF. In DNA, the CDR3 is TGCAGCGTTCGGCCCCCCAGCGGGCATACGCAGTATTTT. The V call is TRBV29-1, the J call TRBJ2-3; D may be TRBD2 (6 bases). With 5 bases removed from V and 7 bases from J, the gap between germline ends came to 16 bases. CDR1 is SQVTM, CDR2 ANQGSEA, per germline. This CDR3 has 13 amino acids.

The chain employs TRBV7-2 and TRBJ2-3; TRBD2 is a possible D gene (7 bases). Germline assignment: CDR1 SGHTA and CDR2 FQGNSA. The CDR3 has 15 residues. V was pared by 5 bases and J by 1 base, with 13 bases between. The CDR3 loop is CASSKGGAGTDTQYF. Written as DNA, the CDR3 is TGTGCCAGCAGCAAGGGGGGGGCCGGCACAGATACGCAGTATTTT.

This clonotype was picked up one time. The V gene is TRBV11-2, the J gene TRBJ2-1; either TRBD1 or TRBD2 may supply D (5 bases each). Germline V gene sequence: CDR1 SGHAT, CDR2 FQNNGV. CDR3 length equals 15 residues. V lost 1 base and J 4 bases, leaving 11 bases between the germline ends. The CDR3 sequence is CASSLVGTEYNEQFF. CDR3 bases: TGTGCCAGCAGCTTAGTTGGGACGGAATACAATGAGCAGTTCTTC.